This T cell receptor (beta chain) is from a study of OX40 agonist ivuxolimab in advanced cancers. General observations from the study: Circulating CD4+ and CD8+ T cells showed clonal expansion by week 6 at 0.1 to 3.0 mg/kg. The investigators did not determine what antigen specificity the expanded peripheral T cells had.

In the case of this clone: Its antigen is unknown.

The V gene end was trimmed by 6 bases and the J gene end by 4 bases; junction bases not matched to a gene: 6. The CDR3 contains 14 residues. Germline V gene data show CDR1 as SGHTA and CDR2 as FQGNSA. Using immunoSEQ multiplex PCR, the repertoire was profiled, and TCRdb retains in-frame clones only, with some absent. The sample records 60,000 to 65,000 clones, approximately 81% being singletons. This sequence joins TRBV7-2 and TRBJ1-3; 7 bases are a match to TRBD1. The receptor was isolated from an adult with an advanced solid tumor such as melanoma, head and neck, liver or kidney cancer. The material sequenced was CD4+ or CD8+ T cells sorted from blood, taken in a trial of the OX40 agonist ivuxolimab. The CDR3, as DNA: TGTGCCAGCAGGAGCGGGACAGCAGGAAACACCATATATTTT. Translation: CASRSGTAGNTIYF.